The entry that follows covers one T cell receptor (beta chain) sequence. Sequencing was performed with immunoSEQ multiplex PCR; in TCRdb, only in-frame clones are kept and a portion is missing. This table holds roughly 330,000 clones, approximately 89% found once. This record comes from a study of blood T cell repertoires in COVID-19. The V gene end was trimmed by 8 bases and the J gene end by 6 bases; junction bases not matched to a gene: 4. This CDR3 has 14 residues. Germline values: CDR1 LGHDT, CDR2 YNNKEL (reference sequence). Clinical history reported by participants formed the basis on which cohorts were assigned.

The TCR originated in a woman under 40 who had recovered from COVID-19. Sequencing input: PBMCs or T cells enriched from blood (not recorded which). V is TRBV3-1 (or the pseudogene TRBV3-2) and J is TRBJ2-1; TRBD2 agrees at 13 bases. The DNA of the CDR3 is TGTGCCAGCTCCGGGACTAGCGGGGCCAATGAGCAGTTCTTC. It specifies CASSGTSGANEQFF.